One and the same sample provided the 5 T cell receptor beta chains below, sequenced in a study of blood T cell repertoires in COVID-19. Measured with immunoSEQ multiplex PCR; TCRdb has only the in-frame clones, and not every one. The repertoire has 200,000 to 300,000 clones, 70% to 90% of them found once; the top ten carry approximately 2%. The sample comprised peripheral blood. The receptors stem from a man aged 30-40 years with active or convalescent COVID-19.

Only one count was recorded for this clone. CDR3 sequence reads: CASSTRDRGGNEQFF. CDR3 nucleotide sequence: TGTGCCAGCAGTACCCGGGACAGGGGGGGGAATGAGCAGTTCTTC. This chain uses TRBV6-6 with TRBJ2-1; 11 positions agree with TRBD1. With 5 bases clipped from V and 7 bases from J, the junction kept 7 bases outside the gene matches. The CDR3 runs to 15 residues. In germline, CDR1 is MNHNY, CDR2 SVGAGI (reference sequence).

CDR3 residues: CAISSTGNTEAFF. CDR3 bases: TGTGCCATCAGCTCAACCGGGAACACTGAAGCTTTCTTT. The chain employs TRBV10-3 and TRBJ1-1; no firm D call. This CDR3 contains 13 residues. CDR1 ENHRY and CDR2 SYGVKD come from the germline V gene. The ends were cut back, 6 bases at V and 1 base at J, with 9 bases in the middle.

In nucleotides, the CDR3 is TGTGCCAGCAGCCGAAGTGGACTAGCGGGAAACAATGAGCAGTTCTTC. This codes for CASSRSGLAGNNEQFF. The chain has TRBV5-5 and TRBJ2-1; 12 bases match TRBD2. The CDR3 contains 16 residues. Per germline, CDR1 SGHKS and CDR2 YYEKEE (reference sequence). V was clipped by 4 bases and J by 5 bases; unmatched bases: 7. Full variable domain (missing parts from reference TRBV5-5 and TRBJ2-1): DAGVTQSPTHLIKTRGQQVTLRCSPISGHKSVSWYQQVLGQGPQFIFQYYEKEERGRGNFPDRFSARQFPNYSSELNVNALLLGDSALYLCASSRSGLAGNNEQFFGPGTRLTVL.

This chain uses TRBV13 with TRBJ2-2; D is undetermined. The CDR3 is 12 residues long. Trimming shortened V by 5 bases and J by 3 bases, and 4 bases separated the two germline ends. Germline assignment: CDR1 PRHDT and CDR2 FYEKMQ (reference sequence). This CDR3 reads CASSPHTGELFF. CDR3 coding DNA: TGTGCCAGCAGCCCTCACACCGGGGAGCTGTTTTTT.

The chain has TRBV4-2 and TRBJ1-1; D is undetermined. Germline V gene lookup returns CDR1 LGHNA and CDR2 YNFKEQ. Trimming took 0 bases from V and 0 from J, leaving 8 bases between them. The length of the CDR3 is 15 residues. The CDR3 protein is CASSQEPDMNTEAFF. CDR3 DNA: TGTGCCAGCAGCCAAGAGCCAGACATGAACACTGAAGCTTTCTTT.